Following are 19 T cell receptor beta chains from one sample sequenced in a study of T cell responses to AZD1222 COVID-19 vaccine. Only in-frame clones appear in the TCRdb table, and some are missing; sequencing was by immunoSEQ multiplex PCR. This table has approximately 100,000 clones, around 94% appearing once. The sample consisted of peripheral blood, taken on day 0 of AZD1222 vaccination. The receptors come from an adult in good health.

The chain couples TRBV5-4 to TRBJ2-7; TRBD1 or TRBD2 may be the D gene (8 bases each). Trimming stripped 4 bases from V and 6 bases from J, with 23 bases between. There are 16 residues in the CDR3. CDR1 is SGHNT, CDR2 YYREEE, per germline (reference sequence). The chain's CDR3 is CASSIAGQAVYGEQYF. CDR3 nucleotide sequence: TGTGCCAGCAGCATAGCGGGACAGGCGGTTTATGGCGAGCAGTACTTC.

The chain carries TRBV24-1 and TRBJ2-1; TRBD2 agrees at 9 bases. CDR1 and CDR2 (germline): KGHDR, SFDVKD. The CDR3 sequence is 13 residues long. The V gene end was trimmed by 1 base and the J gene end by 9 bases; junction bases not matched to a gene: 0. The CDR3 DNA sequence: TGTGCCACCAGTGATTTAGCGGGAGGTGAGCAGTTCTTC. It specifies CATSDLAGGEQFF.

The rearrangement uses TRBV19 and TRBJ2-3; 8 positions agree with TRBD1. Trimming cost V 5 bases and J 13 bases; bases outside gene matches: 11. CDR1 and CDR2 from the germline V gene are LNHDA and SQIVND (reference sequence). The CDR3 totals 13 residues. CDR3 sequence: CASSAQGGTWKYF. In DNA form, the CDR3 reads TGTGCCAGTAGTGCACAGGGGGGAACGTGGAAGTATTTT.

The rearrangement uses TRBV11-1 and TRBJ1-4; perhaps TRBD1 as D (6 bases). Trimming cost V 5 bases and J 8 bases, with 12 bases left between them. The V gene's germline CDR1 is SGHAT and CDR2 FQDESV (reference sequence). CDR3 length: 13 residues. The CDR3 spells CASSKDRGEKLFF. The DNA for the CDR3 is TGTGCCAGCAGCAAGGACAGAGGGGAAAAACTGTTTTTT.

This chain links TRBV7-9 with TRBJ2-7; D not resolved. Germline V gene data show CDR1 as SEHNR and CDR2 as FQNEAQ (reference sequence). The CDR3 runs 12 residues. The V gene lost 1 base and the J gene lost 6 bases, with 7 bases spanning the gap. DNA for the CDR3: TGTGCCAGCAGCTTAGTTTCCCGCGAGCAGTACTTC. Translated: CASSLVSREQYF.

The chain has TRBV5-4 and TRBJ1-1, with TRBD1 matching over 7 bases. The V gene end was trimmed by 2 bases and the J gene end by 1 base; junction bases not matched to a gene: 5. Germline CDR1 and CDR2: SGHNT and YYREEE (reference sequence). This CDR3 spans 15 amino acids. DNA of the CDR3: TGTGCCAGCAGCTTAGACAGGGCTGGGAACACTGAAGCTTTCTTT. The encoded protein is CASSLDRAGNTEAFF.

J is TRBJ1-3 and V is TRBV30, with a possible D match to TRBD1 (6 bases). Trimming cost V 0 bases and J 2 bases, with 14 bases left between them. Germline lookup yields CDR1 GTSNPN and CDR2 SVGIG (reference sequence). The CDR3 extends over 16 amino acids. The CDR3: CAWSVLGRGAGNTIYF. In DNA, the CDR3 is TGTGCCTGGAGTGTACTCGGCAGGGGCGCTGGAAACACCATATATTTT.

The V and J genes are TRBV28 and TRBJ1-5, with D hard to call. The V and J ends lost 6 bases and 3 bases respectively, with 12 bases between them. From germline, CDR1 is MDHEN and CDR2 SYDVKM. The CDR3 is made up of 14 amino acids. CDR3 amino acids: CASSLSAVNQPQHF. The CDR3 DNA sequence: TGTGCCAGCAGCCTATCGGCGGTCAATCAGCCCCAGCATTTT. Full variable domain (outside the CDR3, taken from reference TRBV28 and TRBJ1-5): DVKVTQSSRYLVKRTGEKVFLECVQDMDHENMFWYRQDPGLGLRLIYFSYDVKMKEKGDIPEGYSVSREKKERFSLILESASTNQTSMYLCASSLSAVNQPQHFGDGTRLSIL.

Turning to this clone: Additional DNA sequences in this sample encode the identical CDR3. The rearrangement uses TRBV19 and TRBJ1-1; D unresolved. The germline CDR1 and CDR2 sequences are LNHDA and SQIVND (reference sequence). The V end was cut by 3 bases, the J end by 5 bases, with 7 bases between. The CDR3 sequence is 12 residues long. The CDR3: CASSIGVTEAFF. For the CDR3, the DNA is TGTGCCAGTAGTATCGGGGTTACTGAAGCTTTCTTT.

This rearrangement joins TRBV28 to TRBJ1-6; 8 nucleotides line up with TRBD1. This CDR3 is 13 amino acids long. The germline gives CDR1 MDHEN, CDR2 SYDVKM. V shed 10 bases and J 13 bases; nucleotides not matched to a gene: 12. The CDR3 is CATHSQGERPLHF. The CDR3 bases are TGTGCCACCCACTCACAGGGGGAGAGGCCCCTCCACTTT.

The V gene is TRBV14, the J gene TRBJ1-2; D unresolved. This CDR3 has 11 amino acids. Germline V gives CDR1 SGHDN, CDR2 FVKESK. V lost 5 bases to trimming and J lost 5 bases, with 6 bases between them. The CDR3 reads CASSKGYGYTF. The DNA for the CDR3 is TGTGCCAGCAGCAAGGGTTATGGCTACACCTTC.

This clone was seen a few times. The chain recombines TRBV24-1 with TRBJ2-3; TRBD1 might be the D (6 bases). The V and J ends lost 4 bases and 0 bases respectively, with 13 bases between them. The CDR3 loop spans 16 amino acids. CDR1 and CDR2 (germline): KGHDR, SFDVKD. The CDR3 loop reads CATSDRRDISTDTQYF. The CDR3 DNA reads as TGTGCCACCAGTGACCGCCGGGACATAAGCACAGATACGCAGTATTTT.

This clone was seen just once. This chain links TRBV18 with TRBJ2-2; D call uncertain. The V end was cut by 4 bases, the J end by 1 base, with 10 bases between. From germline, CDR1 is KGHSH and CDR2 LQKENI. There are 15 residues in the CDR3. The CDR3 nucleotides read TGTGCCAGCTCACTATTTCAAAGGAACACCGGGGAGCTGTTTTTT. It translates to CASSLFQRNTGELFF.

J is TRBJ1-4 and V is TRBV19; unclear D gene. Germline V gene sequence: CDR1 LNHDA, CDR2 SQIVND (reference sequence). V lost 0 bases, J lost 12 bases, and 23 bases lay in between. This CDR3 is 17 amino acids long. CDR3 loop: CASSIDKGRTAQRELFF. CDR3 coding DNA: TGTGCCAGTAGTATAGATAAAGGACGGACGGCGCAGAGGGAACTGTTTTTT.

The chain is built from TRBV18 and TRBJ2-1, with TRBD2 matching 11 bases. The CDR3 runs to 15 residues. The V gene's germline CDR1 is KGHSH and CDR2 LQKENI. Germline trimming cut 2 bases from V and 4 bases from J; bases unmatched to any gene: 1. CDR3 amino acids: CASSPGTSGYNEQFF. The CDR3 DNA sequence: TGTGCCAGCTCACCAGGGACTAGCGGATACAATGAGCAGTTCTTC.

CDR3 region: CASDLRPANTEAFF. CDR3 coding DNA: TGTGCCAGCGATTTAAGACCAGCGAACACTGAAGCTTTCTTT. The chain employs TRBV6-5 and TRBJ1-1; D not resolved. The CDR3 is 14 amino acids. Trimming cost V 8 bases and J 1 base, with 14 bases left between them. The germline gives CDR1 MNHEY, CDR2 SVGAGI.

This clone came up once. CDR3 sequence (DNA): TGTGCCAGCAGTACCCGCGGGGGCGGACGGGCCAACTATGGCTACACCTTC. It codes for CASSTRGGGRANYGYTF. The chain links TRBV6-2 or TRBV6-3 to TRBJ1-2; the D gene is possibly TRBD1 (6 bases). This CDR3 is built from 17 residues. CDR1 and CDR2 (germline): MNHEY, SVGEGT. V lost 5 bases, J lost 2 bases, and 21 bases lay in between.

The V and J genes are TRBV9 and TRBJ2-6; D unresolved. The germline V and J ends were trimmed by 2 bases and 1 base, with 1 base remaining between them. Germline V gives CDR1 SGDLS, CDR2 YYNGEE. The CDR3 totals 13 residues. CDR3 protein: CASSVSGANVLTF. DNA of the CDR3: TGTGCCAGCAGCGTGTCTGGGGCCAACGTCCTGACTTTC. The full variable domain, with the rest looked up from reference TRBV9 and TRBJ2-6, is DSGVTQTPKHLITATGQRVTLRCSPRSGDLSVYWYQQSLDQGLQFLIQYYNGEERAKGNILERFSAQQFPDLHSELNLSSLELGDSALYFCASSVSGANVLTFGAGSRLTVL.

The rearrangement uses TRBV6-5 and TRBJ1-4, with D uncertain. The CDR3 is made up of 15 amino acids. From germline, CDR1 is MNHEY and CDR2 SVGAGI. V lost 0 bases, J lost 0 bases, and 5 bases lay in between. The CDR3 DNA sequence: TGTGCCAGCAGTTACTCGGGATCAACTAATGAAAAACTGTTTTTT. It specifies CASSYSGSTNEKLFF.